A single T cell receptor (beta chain) is shown here with its context. Its antigen remains unidentified. Base quality data are lacking; no much larger clone is found one base away. The immunoSEQ Assay, a bias-controlled multiplex PCR, was used to amplify TCRbeta CDR3 regions from genomic DNA. Per the authors' processing: Within the assay, amplification of reference gene primers was used to estimate how many nucleated cells each sample contained. To quantify the absolute abundance of each unique TCRbeta CDR3 rearrangement, sequence reads were collapsed and filtered. For each sample, productive Simpson clonality was calculated as the square root of Simpson's diversity index across productive rearrangements. TCRdb carries this immuneACCESS record with in-frame sequences only. Its versions omit some clonotypes, under half of them owing to an unresolved V gene in the studies checked, with the rest unexplained. V and J calls and clone size are as listed in that table; D and trimming were resolved from the DNA. The sample records about 140,000 clones, around 81% of which are singletons. 7% to 10% of the sample goes to the ten largest clones.

The sample comes from a study of blood T cell repertoires in COVID-19 (dated by TCRdb to 2019 to 2021). Some background on the complete study: Samples covering the acute and convalescent phases of COVID-19 were provided by collaborators in the United States, Italy and Spain. The material from the prospective study consisted of cDNA or gDNA derived from T cells, B-cell-depleted T cells, or PBMCs. Deeply sampled blood TCRbeta repertoires from subjects exposed to, actively infected with, or recovered from COVID-19 were included in the dataset. The repertoires were released in a freely available public database intended as a resource for research on the immune response to SARS-CoV-2. The samples were drawn from two sources: the first 160 participants of the ongoing ImmuneRACE study, and over 950 subjects contributed by 6 global collaborators. A de-identified subject ID, COVID-19 status, age in years and sex were almost always included in the sample metadata. Where available, HLA class I and class II types were taken from metadata supplied by the sample provider and were not determined by assay-based typing.

The CDR1 and CDR2 encoded by the germline V gene are MNHEY and SVGAGI. Between the V and J ends, shortened by 5 bases and 0 bases respectively, the junction contains 8 bases. Counted from cysteine to phenylalanine, this CDR3 has 13 amino acids. Just CDR3 DNA is preserved here, 39 bases in frame from base 1. Each collaborating institution followed its own protocols to collect whole blood in K2EDTA tubes. For TCRbeta analysis, collaborators shipped samples as frozen whole blood, isolated PBMCs, or DNA extracted from either of those sample types. Study-level results and caveats: Clinical and demographic metadata were provided uncurated, with the amount varying by source and participant.

Recombination joined TRBV6-5 with TRBJ2-7, with the D gene uncertain. The receptor's source is a human donor in a cohort sampled during active COVID-19. Material: peripheral blood. The base sequence is TGTGCCAGCAGTCCTAAAGCCTCCTACGAGCAGTACTTC. Translated, this gives CASSPKASYEQYF.